The next 11 T cell receptor beta chains were all read from a single sample in a study of identical twins. TCRdb recomputed calls from the 5' RACE reads with MiXCR, one row per CDR3 protein. The sample lists nearly 900,000 distinct CDR3 sequences, around an eighth seen once, with about 1.5% in the top ten. These data are also associated with another study on yellow fever vaccine responses in identical twins.

The sequenced sample consisted of PBMCs. The origin of the receptors is a woman between 18 and 29 years old in good health.

The CDR3 loop reads CASMGGVYTEAFF. The CDR3 nucleotides read TGTGCCAGCATGGGGGGGGTTTATACTGAAGCTTTCTTT. This chain connects TRBV27 to TRBJ1-1; TRBD1 might be the D (5 bases). Germline V CDR1 and CDR2: MNHEY, SMNVEV (reference sequence). The CDR3 totals 13 residues. Trimming took off 7 bases at V and 5 bases at J, with 14 bases between the two ends.

This clonotype was seen many times. The gene calls are TRBV20-1 and TRBJ2-1; no definite D call. CDR3 length equals 14 residues. The germline V and J ends were trimmed by 3 bases and 0 bases, with 9 bases remaining between them. The germline gives CDR1 DFQATT, CDR2 SNEGSKA (reference sequence). CDR3 bases: TGCAGTGCTAGTACCTCCAGCTCCTACAATGAGCAGTTCTTC. It specifies CSASTSSSYNEQFF.

This clonotype was counted only a few times. This rearrangement joins TRBV5-1 to TRBJ2-7; D possibly corresponds to TRBD2 (5 bases). Trimming removed 5 bases at V and 2 bases at J, with 14 bases between. Per the germline V gene, CDR1 is SGHRS and CDR2 is YFSETQ. The CDR3 runs to 14 residues. CDR3 DNA sequence: TGCGCCAGCAGTCTATTTCGAGGGACCTACGAGCAGTACTTC. Its translation is CASSLFRGTYEQYF.

This clonotype has more than one count but fewer than ten. This chain links TRBV29-1 with TRBJ2-2; unclear D gene. CDR1 SQVTM and CDR2 ANQGSEA come from the germline V gene. V was cut by 4 bases and J by 9 bases, with 15 bases left in between. The CDR3 is 13 amino acids. CDR3 in DNA: TGCAGCGTTGGTGGTCCCCTAGGTCGGGAGCTGTTTTTT. This encodes CSVGGPLGRELFF.

This clonotype was seen more than once but under ten times. The V gene is TRBV11-2, the J gene TRBJ2-3, with 13 bases that match TRBD2. The junction had 5 bases not matched to a gene; V was cut back by 4 bases and J by 4 bases. From germline, CDR1 is SGHAT and CDR2 FQNNGV. This CDR3 contains 16 residues. This CDR3 is CASSSRTSGGSDTQYF. The CDR3 DNA reads TGTGCCAGCAGCTCGAGGACTAGCGGGGGCTCAGATACGCAGTATTTT.

There are a few counts of this clonotype. The chain uses TRBV15 and TRBJ1-6, with D possibly matching TRBD1 (5 bases). The V and J ends lost 0 bases and 7 bases respectively, with 10 bases between them. The CDR3 has 15 residues. Germline CDR1 is LNHNV and CDR2 is YYDKDF (reference sequence). In nucleotides, the CDR3 is TGTGCCACCAGCAGAGAAGGGGTAACGAATTCACCCCTCCACTTT. As protein: CATSREGVTNSPLHF. Complete variable domain (other parts from reference TRBV15 and TRBJ1-6): DAMVIQNPRYQVTQFGKPVTLSCSQTLNHNVMYWYQQKSSQAPKLLFHYYDKDFNNEADTPDNFQSRRPNTSFCFLDIRSPGLGDTAMYLCATSREGVTNSPLHFGNGTRLTVT.

Points on this clonotype: This likely comes from a read error, as the CDR3 has no conserved phenylalanine or tryptophan at its end. The DNA is omitted, as the CDR3 cannot be located on it reliably, and the CDR3 follows TCRdb's listing. The V and J genes are TRBV18 and TRBJ2-3. The V gene's germline CDR1 is KGHSH and CDR2 LQKENI. The CDR3 extends over 9 residues, inclusive of both ends. The CDR3: CASSRDSDL.

This clonotype was detected a few times. The chain recombines TRBV29-1 with TRBJ2-1, with D tentatively TRBD1 (5 bases). Germline lookup yields CDR1 SQVTM and CDR2 ANQGSEA. The V and J ends lost 1 base and 7 bases respectively, with 8 bases between them. CDR3 size: 12 residues. The chain's CDR3 is CSVEGQGNEQFF. In DNA, the CDR3 is TGCAGCGTTGAAGGGCAGGGTAATGAGCAGTTCTTC.

The chain employs TRBV3-1 and TRBJ2-7; 8 bases are shared with TRBD1. Germline CDR1 LGHDT, CDR2 YNNKEL (reference sequence). The CDR3 loop spans 14 amino acids. The junction had 6 bases not matched to a gene; V was cut back by 6 bases and J by 2 bases. CDR3 sequence (DNA): TGTGCCAGCAGTAACGGACAGGGTCCCTACGAGCAGTACTTC. Protein: CASSNGQGPYEQYF.

The chain is built from TRBV12-3 or TRBV12-4 and TRBJ2-1, with D possibly TRBD2 on 6 matching bases. Trimming pared 5 bases from V and 3 bases from J, leaving 14 bases between. The CDR3 runs to 15 residues. The CDR3 nucleotides are TGTGCCAGCAGTCCGCGACTAGGGGTCTACAATGAGCAGTTCTTC. Its protein is CASSPRLGVYNEQFF.

This clonotype appeared a few times. The chain has TRBV7-9 and TRBJ2-5; 10 nucleotides align to TRBD2. V lost 0 bases and J lost 2; bases outside the gene matches: 6. CDR1 is SEHNR and CDR2 is FQNEAQ in the germline V gene (reference sequence). This CDR3 spans 17 amino acids. The chain's CDR3 is CASSLAQSSGGQETQYF. The DNA for the CDR3 is TGTGCCAGCAGCTTAGCGCAGTCTAGCGGGGGACAAGAGACCCAGTACTTC. The full variable domain, with the rest looked up from reference TRBV7-9 and TRBJ2-5, is DTGVSQNPRHKITKRGQNVTFRCDPISEHNRLYWYRQTLGQGPEFLTYFQNEAQLEKSRLLSDRFSAERPKGSFSTLEIQRTEQGDSAMYLCASSLAQSSGGQETQYFGPGTRLLVL.